This T cell receptor beta chain was observed in a study of vaccination and CD4 T cells after COVID-19. Study-level findings and limits: Convalescent patients had a median around 86% of reactive clones appearing only post-vaccination.

Specified treatment: approximately nine-day PBMC culture with coronavirus spike peptide pools or control peptides (ViraFEST assay). Positive PCR dates spanned March to December 2020, predating US Alpha, Beta and Delta variants. It was after 10 days of culture that CD4+ T cells were isolated by negative selection. CDR3 length equals 14 residues. J was trimmed by 2 bases and V by 6 bases; bases with no gene match: 2. Germline CDR1 is MNHNS and CDR2 is SASEGT. On this clonotype itself: Its antigen is not identified.

Researchers used the Oncomine TCR Beta short-read assay to sequence DNA from cultured CD4+ T cells. TCRdb reprocessed the PCR reads with MiXCR, giving one entry per CDR3 protein. The table shows about 12,000 distinct CDR3 sequences, with around two fifths occurring only once. The chain uses TRBV6-1 and TRBJ1-4; 8 positions match TRBD1. Sequencing was done on a sample of cultured CD4+ T cells from blood. This TCR was sampled from a human donor with COVID-19. The DNA of the CDR3 is TGTGCCAGCAGAACAGGGGGGACTAATGAAAAACTGTTTTTT. Protein product: CASRTGGTNEKLFF.